This T cell receptor beta chain comes out of a study of blood T cell repertoires in COVID-19. In the study overall: Material from acute and convalescent COVID-19 was sourced from the United States, Italy and Spain. T cells, B-cell-depleted T cells, or PBMCs supplied cDNA or gDNA.

This table comes from immunoSEQ multiplex PCR, and its TCRdb copy is limited to in-frame clones, with some not included. This sample has 200,000 to 300,000 clones, with around 85% found just once. This CDR3 region has 15 residues. V dropped 2 bases and J dropped 5 bases, with 16 bases sitting between them. Germline CDR1 SGHNT, CDR2 YYREEE (reference sequence). Material for sequencing was peripheral blood. This rearrangement joins TRBV5-4 to TRBJ1-1; D is possibly TRBD1 (6 bases). The clonotype was recovered from a woman in her fifties or sixties with active or convalescent COVID-19. Here the CDR3 DNA reads TGTGCCAGCAGCTTAGTAACTTCAGGGGAGACTGAAGCTTTCTTT. Translated, it gives CASSLVTSGETEAFF.